These 32 T cell receptor beta chains originate from one sample sequenced in a study of PD-L1 blockade in urothelial cancer. Only in-frame clones appear in the TCRdb table, and some are missing; sequencing was by immunoSEQ multiplex PCR. Of tens of thousands of clones listed, about nine tenths were seen once; the top ten hold 5% to 7%. The sample in question was PBMCs, obtained around atezolizumab (anti-PD-L1) treatment. These TCRs come from a woman in her sixties or seventies with urothelial cancer.

J is TRBJ2-3 and V is TRBV7-3, with a tentative D call TRBD2 (5 bases). This CDR3 region has 16 residues. V lost 2 bases and J lost 8, with 20 bases in between. Germline V gene data show CDR1 as SGHTA and CDR2 as FQGTGA. CDR3 DNA sequence: TGTGCCAGCAGCTTATCCCACCGGGGTACTTCTTCTACGCAGTATTTT. Amino acids: CASSLSHRGTSSTQYF.

The rearrangement links TRBV27 to TRBJ2-1, with TRBD1 identical over 10 bases. V shed 3 bases, J shed 7 bases, and the junction held 3 bases outside the gene matches. The CDR3 is 14 amino acids. Germline V gives CDR1 MNHEY, CDR2 SMNVEV (reference sequence). DNA of the CDR3: TGTGCCAGCAGTTTGGGGACAGGGGTGAATGAGCAGTTCTTC. Protein sequence: CASSLGTGVNEQFF.

The rearrangement uses TRBV6-5 and TRBJ1-5; TRBD1 might be the D (5 bases). Germline values: CDR1 MNHEY, CDR2 SVGAGI. This CDR3 has 14 residues. V lost 2 bases, J lost 2 bases, and 7 bases lay in between. In nucleotides, the CDR3 is TGTGCCAGCAGTTACCAACAGGGCAATCAGCCCCAGCATTTT. This translates into CASSYQQGNQPQHF.

The chain employs TRBV18 and TRBJ1-2; TRBD1 might be the D (6 bases). The ends were cut back, 1 base at V and 2 bases at J, with 11 bases in the middle. In germline, CDR1 is KGHSH, CDR2 LQKENI. The CDR3 runs 15 residues. The CDR3 is CASSPLKDRNYGYTF. In DNA, the CDR3 is TGTGCCAGCTCACCACTGAAGGACAGAAACTATGGCTACACCTTC.

The chain combines TRBV6-1 with TRBJ2-1; 13 bases are shared with TRBD2. CDR1 is MNHNS and CDR2 is SASEGT in the germline V gene. The CDR3 covers 14 residues. Trimming removed 2 bases from V and 13 bases from J; junction bases left unmatched: 5. The CDR3 loop reads CASSEQGLAGEQFF. The CDR3 nucleotides read TGTGCCAGCAGTGAACAAGGACTAGCGGGAGAACAGTTCTTC.

The rearrangement joins TRBV7-7 to TRBJ2-7; 8 bases agree with TRBD1. Germline V lookup: CDR1 SSHAT, CDR2 FNYEAQ (reference sequence). The CDR3 spans 15 residues. J lost 2 bases, V lost 7 bases, and 10 bases had no gene match. CDR3 protein: CASIVPGQAPYEQYF. As DNA, the CDR3 is TGTGCCAGCATCGTACCGGGACAGGCCCCCTACGAGCAGTACTTC. Supplemented by reference TRBV7-7 and TRBJ2-7, the full variable domain reads GAGVSQSPRYKVTKRGQDVTLRCDPISSHATLYWYQQALGQGPEFLTYFNYEAQPDKSGLPSDRFSAERPEGSISTLTIQRTEQRDSAMYRCASIVPGQAPYEQYFGPGTRLTVT.

The rearrangement links TRBV7-8 to TRBJ1-2; the match to TRBD1 covers 7 bases. Germline V gene sequence: CDR1 SGHVS, CDR2 FQNEAQ. Trimming took 3 bases from V and 7 from J; bases not matched to a gene: 11. The CDR3 extends over 15 amino acids. The CDR3 loop reads CASSFDQGVWGGYTF. The CDR3 DNA reads TGTGCCAGCAGCTTCGACCAGGGGGTTTGGGGTGGCTACACCTTC.

The chain couples TRBV20-1 to TRBJ2-1, with D hard to call. Trimming removed 3 bases from V and 3 bases from J, with 3 bases in between. Germline V gene lookup returns CDR1 DFQATT and CDR2 SNEGSKA (reference sequence). This CDR3 comprises 11 residues. Written as DNA, the CDR3 is TGCAGTGCTAGCTTCTACAATGAGCAGTTCTTC. Protein product: CSASFYNEQFF.

The chain is built from TRBV29-1 and TRBJ2-7; 8 positions agree with TRBD1. The V and J ends lost 6 bases and 1 base, in that order; junction bases with no gene match: 5. In germline, CDR1 is SQVTM, CDR2 ANQGSEA. The CDR3 sequence is 13 residues long. Written as DNA, the CDR3 is TGCAGCGTGGAACAGGGGGTTTCCTACGAGCAGTACTTC. Translated: CSVEQGVSYEQYF.

The chain combines TRBV5-1 with TRBJ2-3; the match to TRBD2 covers 7 bases. CDR3 size: 18 residues. Germline V CDR1 and CDR2: SGHRS, YFSETQ. Trimming took 0 bases from V and 1 from J; bases not matched to a gene: 11. As DNA, the CDR3 is TGCGCCAGCAGCTTGGTCCGGGGGGACTCCTCCGGCACAGATACGCAGTATTTT. Translation: CASSLVRGDSSGTDTQYF.

The rearrangement uses TRBV5-1 and TRBJ2-2, with D perhaps TRBD2 (6 bases). Germline lookup yields CDR1 SGHRS and CDR2 YFSETQ. With 1 base removed from V and 2 bases from J, the gap between germline ends came to 9 bases. The CDR3 length is 15 residues. For the CDR3, the DNA is TGCGCCAGCAGCTTGCGGGGGTCTAACACCGGGGAGCTGTTTTTT. Its protein product is CASSLRGSNTGELFF.

This clone was found a few times. The chain has TRBV5-8 and TRBJ1-6; D gene unclear. CDR1 and CDR2 from the germline V gene are SGHTS and YDEGEE. The CDR3 contains 12 residues. V lost 0 bases to trimming and J lost 9 bases, with 4 bases between them. The CDR3 loop is CASSLVGSPLHF. CDR3 coding DNA: TGTGCCAGCAGCTTGGTCGGTTCACCCCTCCACTTT.

This sequence joins TRBV7-8 and TRBJ2-7; 8 nucleotides agree with TRBD2. Trimming removed 5 bases from V and 5 bases from J; junction bases left unmatched: 11. The CDR3 sequence is 15 residues long. Germline CDR1 is SGHVS and CDR2 is FQNEAQ. The CDR3 DNA follows: TGTGCCAGCAGCCGAAGTAGTGCGGGAGGCAACGAGCAGTACTTC. It is translated as CASSRSSAGGNEQYF.

J is TRBJ1-2 and V is TRBV15; D uncertain. The V gene's germline CDR1 is LNHNV and CDR2 YYDKDF (reference sequence). The V gene lost 1 base and the J gene lost 5 bases, with 14 bases spanning the gap. The CDR3 covers 15 residues. The chain's CDR3 is CATSRAVGSSYGYTF. In nucleotides, the CDR3 is TGTGCCACCAGCAGAGCTGTTGGGAGTTCATATGGCTACACCTTC.

This sequence joins TRBV15 and TRBJ1-6; no clear D. The CDR3 length is 13 residues. Trimming pared 1 base from V and 13 bases from J, leaving 11 bases between. CDR1 and CDR2 (germline): LNHNV, YYDKDF (reference sequence). The CDR3 bases are TGTGCCACCAGCAGAGGGGCGCAACTGCCCCTCCACTTT. It encodes CATSRGAQLPLHF. Using reference TRBV15 and TRBJ1-6 for the parts outside the CDR3, the full variable domain is DAMVIQNPRYQVTQFGKPVTLSCSQTLNHNVMYWYQQKSSQAPKLLFHYYDKDFNNEADTPDNFQSRRPNTSFCFLDIRSPGLGDTAMYLCATSRGAQLPLHFGNGTRLTVT.

This sequence joins TRBV20-1 and TRBJ2-5; no definite D call. The germline V gene encodes CDR1 DFQATT and CDR2 SNEGSKA (reference sequence). The CDR3 length is 11 residues. V shed 0 bases and J shed 5 bases, with 4 bases lying between them. CDR3 nucleotides: TGCAGTGCTAGAGAGAGGGAGACCCAGTACTTC. The encoded protein is CSARERETQYF.

The chain joins TRBV5-1 to TRBJ2-5; 15 positions match TRBD2. Trimming at V came to 4 bases and at J to 2 bases, leaving 6 bases not matched to a gene. CDR1 is SGHRS and CDR2 is YFSETQ in the germline V gene. CDR3 size: 17 residues. In DNA, the CDR3 is TGCGCCAGCAGCCGGACTAGCGGGGGGGCCCGTCAAGAGACCCAGTACTTC. It specifies CASSRTSGGARQETQYF.

Comments on this clone: The sample contains more than one DNA sequence encoding this CDR3. The chain carries TRBV6-5 and TRBJ2-7, with TRBD1 identical over 10 bases. Germline-derived CDR1 and CDR2 are MNHEY and SVGAGI. This CDR3 has 15 amino acids. The V and J ends lost 6 bases and 3 bases, in that order; junction bases with no gene match: 8. CDR3: CASSSPGQGHYEQYF. CDR3 DNA sequence: TGTGCCAGCAGCTCCCCGGGACAGGGGCACTACGAGCAGTACTTC.

The table lists this clone with a count of one. The chain has TRBV7-9 and TRBJ2-3, with a possible D match to TRBD2 (5 bases). CDR3 length equals 16 residues. CDR1 SEHNR and CDR2 FQNEAQ come from the germline V gene (reference sequence). The V gene lost 1 base and the J gene lost 4 bases, with 15 bases spanning the gap. As DNA, the CDR3 is TGTGCCAGCAGCTTAGGATTTAGAGGGTGGGCAGATACGCAGTATTTT. Its translation is CASSLGFRGWADTQYF.

J is TRBJ2-5 and V is TRBV5-1; the D is unclear. Per the germline V gene, CDR1 is SGHRS and CDR2 is YFSETQ. V lost 4 bases to trimming and J lost 5 bases, with 18 bases between them. There are 15 residues in the CDR3. CDR3 sequence: CASSAQNLLGETQYF. In nucleotides, the CDR3 is TGCGCCAGCAGCGCTCAAAATCTCCTCGGGGAGACCCAGTACTTC.

The chain has TRBV30 and TRBJ1-5, with a weak D call TRBD1 (5 bases). The CDR3 totals 16 residues. Per germline, CDR1 GTSNPN and CDR2 SVGIG (reference sequence). Trimming removed 5 bases at V and 1 base at J, with 18 bases between. CDR3 residues: CAWGGKGYGSNQPQHF. The CDR3 bases are TGTGCCTGGGGGGGGAAGGGGTATGGGAGCAATCAGCCCCAGCATTTT.

The chain links TRBV25-1 to TRBJ1-3, with TRBD1 matching 10 bases. Germline CDR1 is MGHDK and CDR2 is SYGVNS. This CDR3 has 15 residues. The J segment lost 6 bases and the V segment lost 1 base, leaving 3 bases of the junction unmatched. CDR3 amino acids: CASSEFGTGVNTIYF. Written as DNA, the CDR3 is TGTGCCAGCAGTGAATTTGGGACAGGGGTAAACACCATATATTTT.

The chain is built from TRBV10-3 and TRBJ1-2, with 9 nucleotides matching TRBD1. The CDR3 consists of 15 residues. Germline CDR1 ENHRY, CDR2 SYGVKD. Trimming cost V 2 bases and J 4 bases; bases outside gene matches: 5. The DNA for the CDR3 is TGTGCCATCAGTGAGCCGACAGGGGGAGGCTATGGCTACACCTTC. Amino acid sequence: CAISEPTGGGYGYTF.

The chain carries TRBV6-6 and TRBJ2-5, with TRBD2 as a possible D gene (6 bases). The CDR3 is 16 residues long. The V end was cut by 0 bases, the J end by 1 base, with 12 bases between. Germline V CDR1 and CDR2: MNHNY, SVGAGI (reference sequence). The CDR3 DNA is TGTGCCAGCAGTTACTCAATTGCGGGACCCCAAGAGACCCAGTACTTC. It specifies CASSYSIAGPQETQYF.

The J gene is TRBJ2-5, the V gene TRBV9, with D possibly TRBD2 on 6 matching bases. Trimming pared 3 bases from V and 4 bases from J, leaving 16 bases between. The CDR3 has 15 residues. From germline, CDR1 is SGDLS and CDR2 YYNGEE. DNA for the CDR3: TGTGCCAGCAGCGCCGGGACTCATTTCTTAGAGACCCAGTACTTC. Its translation: CASSAGTHFLETQYF.

This clone was counted a few times. The rearrangement joins TRBV15 to TRBJ2-7, with D tentatively TRBD2 (7 bases). Germline-derived CDR1 and CDR2 are LNHNV and YYDKDF (reference sequence). V dropped 3 bases and J dropped 3 bases, with 15 bases sitting between them. This CDR3 has 15 residues. This CDR3 is CATSRGAGEGYEQYF. The CDR3 region has the DNA TGTGCCACCAGCAGGGGAGCAGGGGAGGGCTACGAGCAGTACTTC.

The chain carries TRBV30 and TRBJ2-5, with 12 bases matching TRBD2. The CDR3 runs 14 residues. Per germline, CDR1 GTSNPN and CDR2 SVGIG (reference sequence). Trimming took 2 bases from V and 5 from J; bases not matched to a gene: 3. This CDR3 reads CAWSLAGGGETQYF. The CDR3 coding sequence is TGTGCCTGGAGTCTAGCGGGAGGGGGGGAGACCCAGTACTTC.

The chain uses TRBV6-6 and TRBJ2-6; 7 bases fit TRBD1. V lost 8 bases to trimming and J lost 5 bases; unmatched junction nucleotides: 6. CDR1 and CDR2 (germline): MNHNY, SVGAGI (reference sequence). This CDR3 region has 14 residues. Written as DNA, the CDR3 is TGTGCCAGCCAAGGGGGCTCCCGGGCCAACGTCCTGACTTTC. Translated, it gives CASQGGSRANVLTF.

This clone was observed a handful of times. The J gene is TRBJ1-2, the V gene TRBV9; TRBD1 matches at 8 bases. Per germline, CDR1 SGDLS and CDR2 YYNGEE. The CDR3 is 16 residues long. The J segment lost 4 bases and the V segment lost 8 bases, leaving 16 bases of the junction unmatched. The CDR3 DNA reads TGTGCCAGTTCACCCGGGACAGGAGGCCTTTTCTATGGCTACACCTTC. Translation gives CASSPGTGGLFYGYTF. Full variable domain (remainder filled in from reference TRBV9 and TRBJ1-2): DSGVTQTPKHLITATGQRVTLRCSPRSGDLSVYWYQQSLDQGLQFLIQYYNGEERAKGNILERFSAQQFPDLHSELNLSSLELGDSALYFCASSPGTGGLFYGYTFGSGTRLTVV.

This chain uses TRBV6-5 with TRBJ2-5, with TRBD2 matching over 10 bases. Germline lookup yields CDR1 MNHEY and CDR2 SVGAGI. The CDR3 has 15 amino acids. The ends lost 6 bases at V and 0 bases at J; junction bases unmatched: 4. CDR3 nucleotide sequence: TGTGCCAGCAGCCGTGGACTAGCGGACCAAGAGACCCAGTACTTC. Encoded protein: CASSRGLADQETQYF.

The J gene is TRBJ1-6, the V gene TRBV5-4, with 10 nucleotides matching TRBD1. Germline V gene data show CDR1 as SGHNT and CDR2 as YYREEE (reference sequence). With 0 bases clipped from V and 10 bases from J, the junction kept 7 bases outside the gene matches. The CDR3 contains 16 residues. CDR3 coding DNA: TGTGCCAGCAGCTTGGGTCAGGACAGGGGGGAATCACCCCTCCACTTT. This gives the protein CASSLGQDRGESPLHF. Variable domain in full (rest from reference TRBV5-4 and TRBJ1-6): ETGVTQSPTHLIKTRGQQVTLRCSSQSGHNTVSWYQQALGQGPQFIFQYYREEENGRGNFPPRFSGLQFPNYSSELNVNALELDDSALYLCASSLGQDRGESPLHFGNGTRLTVT.

V gene TRBV2 combines with J gene TRBJ2-7, with D perhaps matching TRBD1 (6 bases). This CDR3 region has 13 residues. Germline V gene data show CDR1 as SNHLY and CDR2 as FYNNEI. Trimming cost V 8 bases and J 6 bases, with 17 bases left between them. The CDR3 spells CASVRGQMGEQYF. The CDR3 DNA reads as TGTGCCAGCGTACGAGGACAGATGGGCGAGCAGTACTTC.